This T cell receptor (beta chain) was documented in a study of molecular identifiers for immune sequencing clone quantification. This clonotype was counted a few times. TCRdb re-derived calls from the PCR reads in MiXCR, one entry per CDR3 protein. The sample includes more than 450,000 distinct CDR3 sequences, around 25% of them seen just once. The CDR3 sequence is 12 residues long. The V gene lost 7 bases and the J gene lost 7 bases, with 10 bases spanning the gap. This chain joins TRBV12-3 or TRBV12-4 and TRBJ2-2, with TRBD1 as a possible D gene (5 bases). The clonotype was recovered from a human donor in good health. Some libraries in this study had Jurkat cell RNA spiked in. Specimen: naive CD8+ T cells from blood, with Jurkat cell RNA spiked in. Stated subset: FACS-sorted CD8+CD4-CCR7+CD45RA+ naive T cells. The CDR3 here is CASTQGIGELFF. The DNA of the CDR3 is TGTGCCAGCACTCAGGGTATCGGGGAGCTGTTTTTT.